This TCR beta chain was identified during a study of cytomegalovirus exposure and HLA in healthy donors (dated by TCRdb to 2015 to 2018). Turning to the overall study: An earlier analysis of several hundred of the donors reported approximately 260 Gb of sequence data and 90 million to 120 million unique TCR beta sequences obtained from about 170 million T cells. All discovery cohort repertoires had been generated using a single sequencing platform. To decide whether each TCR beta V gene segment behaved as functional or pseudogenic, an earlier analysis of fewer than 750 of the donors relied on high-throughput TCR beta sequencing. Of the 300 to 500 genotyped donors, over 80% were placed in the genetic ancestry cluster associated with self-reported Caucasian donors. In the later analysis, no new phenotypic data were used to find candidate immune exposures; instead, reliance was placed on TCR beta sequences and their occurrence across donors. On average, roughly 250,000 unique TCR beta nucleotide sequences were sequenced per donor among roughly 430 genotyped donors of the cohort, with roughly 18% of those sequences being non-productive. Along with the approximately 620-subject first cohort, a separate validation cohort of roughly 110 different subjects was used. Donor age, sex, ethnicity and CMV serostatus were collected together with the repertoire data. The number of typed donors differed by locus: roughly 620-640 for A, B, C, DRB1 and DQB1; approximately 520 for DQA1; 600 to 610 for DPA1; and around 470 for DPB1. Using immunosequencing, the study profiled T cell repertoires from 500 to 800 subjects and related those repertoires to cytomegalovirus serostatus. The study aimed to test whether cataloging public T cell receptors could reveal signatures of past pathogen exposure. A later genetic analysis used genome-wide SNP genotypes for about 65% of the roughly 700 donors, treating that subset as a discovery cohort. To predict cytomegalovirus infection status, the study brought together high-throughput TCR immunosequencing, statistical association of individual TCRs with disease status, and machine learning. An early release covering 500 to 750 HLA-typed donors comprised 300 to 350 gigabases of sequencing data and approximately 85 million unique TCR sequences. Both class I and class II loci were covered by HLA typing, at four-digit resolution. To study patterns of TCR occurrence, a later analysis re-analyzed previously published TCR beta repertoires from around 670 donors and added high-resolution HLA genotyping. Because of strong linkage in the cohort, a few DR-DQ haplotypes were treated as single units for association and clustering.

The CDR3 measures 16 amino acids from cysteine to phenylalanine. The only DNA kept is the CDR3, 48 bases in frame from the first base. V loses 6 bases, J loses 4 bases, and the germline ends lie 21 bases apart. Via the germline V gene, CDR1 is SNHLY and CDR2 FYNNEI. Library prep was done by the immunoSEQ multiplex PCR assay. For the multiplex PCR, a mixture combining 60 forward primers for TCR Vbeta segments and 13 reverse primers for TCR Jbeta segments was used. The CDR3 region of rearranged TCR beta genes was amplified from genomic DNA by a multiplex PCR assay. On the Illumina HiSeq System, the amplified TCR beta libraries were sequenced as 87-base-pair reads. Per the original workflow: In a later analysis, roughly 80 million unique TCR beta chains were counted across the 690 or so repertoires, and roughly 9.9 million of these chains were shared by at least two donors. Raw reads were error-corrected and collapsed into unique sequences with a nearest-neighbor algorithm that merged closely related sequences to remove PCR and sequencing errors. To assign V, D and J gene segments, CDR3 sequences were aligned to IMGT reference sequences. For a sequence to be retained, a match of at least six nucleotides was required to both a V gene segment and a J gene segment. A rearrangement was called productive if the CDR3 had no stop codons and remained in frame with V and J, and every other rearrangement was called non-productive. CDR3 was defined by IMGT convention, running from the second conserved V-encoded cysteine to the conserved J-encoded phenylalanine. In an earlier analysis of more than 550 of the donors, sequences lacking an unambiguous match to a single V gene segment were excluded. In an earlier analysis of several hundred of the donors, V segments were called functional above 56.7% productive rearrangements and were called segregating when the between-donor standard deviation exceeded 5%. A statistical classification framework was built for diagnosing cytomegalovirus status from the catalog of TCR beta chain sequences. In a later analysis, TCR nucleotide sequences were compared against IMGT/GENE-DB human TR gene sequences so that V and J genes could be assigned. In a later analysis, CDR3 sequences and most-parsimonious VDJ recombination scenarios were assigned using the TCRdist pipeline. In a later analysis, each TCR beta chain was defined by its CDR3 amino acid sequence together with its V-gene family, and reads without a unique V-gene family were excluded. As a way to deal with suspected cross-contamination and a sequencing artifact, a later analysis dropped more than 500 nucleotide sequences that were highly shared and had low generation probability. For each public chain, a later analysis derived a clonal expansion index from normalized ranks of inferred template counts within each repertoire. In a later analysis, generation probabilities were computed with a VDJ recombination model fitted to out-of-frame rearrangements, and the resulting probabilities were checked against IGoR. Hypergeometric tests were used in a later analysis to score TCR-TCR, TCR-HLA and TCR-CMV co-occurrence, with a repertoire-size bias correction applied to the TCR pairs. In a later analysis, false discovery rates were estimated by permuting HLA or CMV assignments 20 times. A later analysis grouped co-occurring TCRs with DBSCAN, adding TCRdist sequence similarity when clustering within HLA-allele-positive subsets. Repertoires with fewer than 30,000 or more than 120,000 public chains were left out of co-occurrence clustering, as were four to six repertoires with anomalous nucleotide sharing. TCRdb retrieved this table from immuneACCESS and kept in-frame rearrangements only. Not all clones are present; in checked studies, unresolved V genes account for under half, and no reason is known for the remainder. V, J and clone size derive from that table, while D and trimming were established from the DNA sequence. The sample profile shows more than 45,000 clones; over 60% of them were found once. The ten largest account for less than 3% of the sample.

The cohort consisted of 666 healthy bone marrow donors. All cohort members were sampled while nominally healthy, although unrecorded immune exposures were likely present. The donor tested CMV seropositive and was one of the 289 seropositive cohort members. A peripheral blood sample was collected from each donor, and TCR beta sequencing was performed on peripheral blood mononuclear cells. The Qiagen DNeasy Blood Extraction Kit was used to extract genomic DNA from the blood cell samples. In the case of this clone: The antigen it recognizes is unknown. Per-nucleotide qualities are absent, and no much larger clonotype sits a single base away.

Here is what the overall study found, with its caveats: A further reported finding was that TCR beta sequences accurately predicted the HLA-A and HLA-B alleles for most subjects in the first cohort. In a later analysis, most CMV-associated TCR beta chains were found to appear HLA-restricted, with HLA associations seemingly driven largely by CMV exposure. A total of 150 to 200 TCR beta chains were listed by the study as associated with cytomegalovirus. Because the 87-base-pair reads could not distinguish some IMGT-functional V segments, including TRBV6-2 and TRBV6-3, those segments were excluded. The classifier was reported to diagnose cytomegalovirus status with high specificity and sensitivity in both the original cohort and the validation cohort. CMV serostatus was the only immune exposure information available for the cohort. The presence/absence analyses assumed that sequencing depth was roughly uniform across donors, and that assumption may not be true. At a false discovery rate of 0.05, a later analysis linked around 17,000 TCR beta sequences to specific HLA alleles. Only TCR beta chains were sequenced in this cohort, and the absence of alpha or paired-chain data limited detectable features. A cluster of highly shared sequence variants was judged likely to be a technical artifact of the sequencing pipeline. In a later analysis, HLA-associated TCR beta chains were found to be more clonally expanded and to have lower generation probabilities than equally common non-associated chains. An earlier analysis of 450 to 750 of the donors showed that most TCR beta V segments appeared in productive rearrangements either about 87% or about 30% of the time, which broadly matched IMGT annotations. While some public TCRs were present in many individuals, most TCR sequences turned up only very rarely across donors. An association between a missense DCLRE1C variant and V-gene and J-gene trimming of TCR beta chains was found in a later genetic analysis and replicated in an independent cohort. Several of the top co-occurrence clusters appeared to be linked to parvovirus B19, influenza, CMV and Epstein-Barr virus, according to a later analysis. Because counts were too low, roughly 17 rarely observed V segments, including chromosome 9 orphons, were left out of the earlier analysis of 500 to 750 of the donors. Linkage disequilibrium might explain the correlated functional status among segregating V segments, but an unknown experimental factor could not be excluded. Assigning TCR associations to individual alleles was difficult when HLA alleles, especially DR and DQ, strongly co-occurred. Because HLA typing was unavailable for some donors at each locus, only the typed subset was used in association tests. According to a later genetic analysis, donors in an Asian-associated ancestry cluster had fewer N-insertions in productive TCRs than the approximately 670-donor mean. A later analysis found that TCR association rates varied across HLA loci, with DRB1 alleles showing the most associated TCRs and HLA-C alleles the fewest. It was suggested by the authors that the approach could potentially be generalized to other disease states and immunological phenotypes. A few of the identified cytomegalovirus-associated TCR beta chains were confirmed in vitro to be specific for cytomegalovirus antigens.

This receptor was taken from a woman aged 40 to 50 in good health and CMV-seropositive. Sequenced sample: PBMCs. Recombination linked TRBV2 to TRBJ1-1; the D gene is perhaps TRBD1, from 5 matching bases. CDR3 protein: CASSFSPRTQGTEAFF. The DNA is TGTGCCAGCAGCTTCTCTCCCCGAACCCAGGGCACTGAAGCTTTCTTT.